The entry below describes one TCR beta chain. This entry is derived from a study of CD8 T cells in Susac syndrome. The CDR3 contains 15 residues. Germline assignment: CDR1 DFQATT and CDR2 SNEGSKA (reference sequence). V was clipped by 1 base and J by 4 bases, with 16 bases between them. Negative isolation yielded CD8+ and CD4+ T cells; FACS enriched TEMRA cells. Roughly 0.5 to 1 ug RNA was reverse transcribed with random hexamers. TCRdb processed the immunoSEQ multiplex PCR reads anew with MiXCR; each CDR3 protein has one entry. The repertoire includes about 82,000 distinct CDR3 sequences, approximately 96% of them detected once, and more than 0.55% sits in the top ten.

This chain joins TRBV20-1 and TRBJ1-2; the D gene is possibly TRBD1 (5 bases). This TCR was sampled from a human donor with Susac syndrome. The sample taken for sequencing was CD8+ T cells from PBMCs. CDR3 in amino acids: CSARVGTGYGYGYTF. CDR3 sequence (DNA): TGCAGTGCTAGAGTAGGGACCGGGTATGGCTATGGCTACACCTTC.